The clone carrying this TCR beta chain rates as large. Live CD3+CD8+TCRalphabeta+ cells were sorted into four subsets by PD-1 and/or TIGIT. The data were obtained in a study of circulating CD8 cells and anti-PD-1 response in melanoma. Study-level background: Anti-PD-1 was first-line therapy for about 50% of the 13 patients.

Each library started from around 14 ng of total RNA using the QIAseq Immune Repertoire TCR panel. Via MiXCR, TCRdb re-called the reads, giving one row per CDR3 protein. The data contain 250 to 300 distinct CDR3 sequences, under 5.5% of them singletons. The V and J ends lost 5 bases and 0 bases respectively, with 15 bases between them. The CDR3 runs to 15 residues. Germline CDR1 reads DFQATT; CDR2 reads SNEGSKA (reference sequence). Sequencing was performed on CD8+ T cells from PBMCs, taken at baseline or after one month of anti-PD-1 therapy (not recorded which). The gene calls are TRBV20-1 and TRBJ2-3; a possible D gene is TRBD2 (5 bases). This TCR was sampled from a human donor with melanoma. DNA of the CDR3: TGCAGTGCTGACGACGTAGCGAGAAGCACAGATACGCAGTATTTT. Protein product: CSADDVARSTDTQYF.